The 21 T cell receptor beta chains in this list originate from one sample, sequenced in a study of cytomegalovirus exposure and HLA in healthy donors (dated by TCRdb to 2017 to 2019). The library was built by means of the immunoSEQ multiplex PCR assay. For the multiplex PCR, a mixture combining 60 forward primers for TCR Vbeta segments and 13 reverse primers for TCR Jbeta segments was used. TCRdb stores this immuneACCESS table with in-frame sequences only. Part of the clones is absent; in the studies checked, under half of the shortfall reflects unresolved V genes, and no reason is known for the rest. This sample comprises 250,000 or so clones, approximately 87% of them detected only once. Over 1% of the sample is taken by the ten largest. Sequencing was performed on PBMCs. Receptors were obtained from a human donor in good health.

The CDR3 sequence: CASSLFLLGLAGNEQFF. The DNA for the CDR3 is TGTGCCAGCAGCTTATTTCTCCTGGGACTAGCGGGGAATGAGCAGTTCTTC. V gene TRBV5-4 combines with J gene TRBJ2-1, with 13 nucleotides matching TRBD2. CDR1 and CDR2 from the germline V gene are SGHNT and YYREEE (reference sequence). The V segment lost 2 bases and the J segment 7 bases; nucleotides outside the gene matches: 9. The CDR3 totals 17 residues.

J is TRBJ2-3 and V is TRBV18; TRBD2 agrees at 14 bases. This CDR3 is built from 16 residues. Germline CDR1 is KGHSH and CDR2 is LQKENI. The trim removed 2 bases at V and 8 bases at J, leaving 6 bases unmatched. The DNA of the CDR3 is TGTGCCAGCTCACCAAAGGGACTAGCGGGAGCATCTACGCAGTATTTT. Translating gives CASSPKGLAGASTQYF.

The chain combines TRBV12-5 with TRBJ1-1; the match to TRBD1 covers 10 bases. There are 13 residues in the CDR3. V shed 5 bases and J 7 bases; nucleotides not matched to a gene: 4. Germline loops: CDR1 LGHNT, CDR2 FRNRAP. Here the CDR3 DNA reads TGTGCTAGTGGTCCCGGGACAGGGGTTGAAGCTTTCTTT. Protein sequence: CASGPGTGVEAFF.

The genes are TRBV5-1 and TRBJ2-5; maybe TRBD2 (6 bases). Trimming removed 1 base at V and 3 bases at J, with 7 bases between. The CDR3 contains 13 residues. CDR1 is SGHRS and CDR2 is YFSETQ in the germline V gene. CDR3 nucleotides: TGCGCCAGCAGCTTGAAGCGGGAAGAGACCCAGTACTTC. Translation gives CASSLKREETQYF.

This clone was found a few times. J is TRBJ2-3 and V is TRBV15; 10 bases are a match to TRBD2. The trim removed 0 bases at V and 5 bases at J, leaving 5 bases unmatched. The CDR3 runs 16 residues. Germline V gene data show CDR1 as LNHNV and CDR2 as YYDKDF (reference sequence). The CDR3 loop is CATSRDLAGGRDTQYF. DNA of the CDR3: TGTGCCACCAGCAGAGACTTAGCGGGAGGCAGAGATACGCAGTATTTT.

This clone was picked up one time. The chain carries TRBV21-1 and TRBJ1-1; no check of the table's D call, TRBD1, against the DNA was made. TRBV21-1 is listed as a pseudogene. This CDR3 is built from 14 residues. DNA for the CDR3: TGTGCCAGCAGCGACCGGGACAGGGGAACTGAAGCTTTCTTT. As protein: CASSDRDRGTEAFF.

The chain combines TRBV7-2 with TRBJ2-7; 11 bases are shared with TRBD2. The V gene end was trimmed by 4 bases and the J gene end by 2 bases; junction bases not matched to a gene: 16. This CDR3 is 19 amino acids long. Per germline, CDR1 SGHTA and CDR2 FQGNSA. CDR3 loop: CASSSEGRLAGGRPYEQYF. The CDR3 nucleotides read TGTGCCAGCAGCTCGGAGGGTAGGCTAGCGGGAGGTCGTCCCTACGAGCAGTACTTC.

This clone was seen once. This chain joins TRBV7-9 and TRBJ2-5; TRBD2 matches 14 bases. J was trimmed by 4 bases and V by 3 bases; bases with no gene match: 7. Germline CDR1 SEHNR, CDR2 FQNEAQ (reference sequence). This CDR3 is built from 17 residues. The CDR3 is CASSFPGLAGGGETQYF. CDR3 bases: TGTGCCAGCAGCTTTCCCGGACTAGCGGGAGGAGGAGAGACCCAGTACTTC.

The chain couples TRBV21-1 to TRBJ2-5; TRBD1, as called in the table, went unchecked against the DNA. TRBV21-1 is a documented pseudogene. The CDR3 has 15 residues. The CDR3 nucleotides are TGTGCCAGCAGCAACGAAGCACAGGGGAGACAGACCCAGTACTTC. Protein product: CASSNEAQGRQTQYF.

This chain joins TRBV6-1 and TRBJ1-5; the D gene is possibly TRBD1 (5 bases). V was clipped by 3 bases and J by 5 bases, with 14 bases between them. The CDR3 is 15 amino acids. Germline CDR1 and CDR2: MNHNS and SASEGT. For the CDR3, the DNA is TGTGCCAGCAGTGATGGGCAGGGCGGAGATCAGCCCCAGCATTTT. It specifies CASSDGQGGDQPQHF.

The CDR3 loop is CASSEPRGSGAYEQYF. In DNA, the CDR3 is TGTGCCAGCAGTGAACCTAGGGGTTCAGGGGCCTACGAGCAGTACTTC. This chain connects TRBV6-1 to TRBJ2-7; a weak D match, TRBD1 (6 bases). This CDR3 region has 16 residues. The V gene lost 2 bases and the J gene lost 2 bases, with 16 bases spanning the gap. CDR1 is MNHNS and CDR2 is SASEGT in the germline V gene.

This rearrangement joins TRBV28 to TRBJ2-5; TRBD1 aligns across 9 bases. This CDR3 region has 15 residues. CDR1 MDHEN and CDR2 SYDVKM come from the germline V gene. The ends lost 6 bases at V and 7 bases at J; junction bases unmatched: 12. As DNA, the CDR3 is TGTGCCAGCAGCGAAGACACAGGGGGCGAGGTGACCCAGTACTTC. Translation gives CASSEDTGGEVTQYF.

This chain connects TRBV6-6 to TRBJ1-2, with 9 bases identical to TRBD1. J gave up 6 bases and V 5 bases, and 7 bases lay outside the gene matches. Germline CDR1 reads MNHNY; CDR2 reads SVGAGI (reference sequence). CDR3 size: 14 residues. DNA for the CDR3: TGTGCCAGCAGTGGACAGGGGATTCCCCATGGCTACACCTTC. Translation gives CASSGQGIPHGYTF.

The rearrangement uses TRBV2 and TRBJ2-5; a possible D gene is TRBD1 (6 bases). Germline values: CDR1 SNHLY, CDR2 FYNNEI. This CDR3 comprises 14 residues. Trimming cost V 8 bases and J 0 bases, with 13 bases left between them. The CDR3 DNA reads as TGTGCCAGCGATGACAGGTCGTACCAAGAGACCCAGTACTTC. This gives the protein CASDDRSYQETQYF.

V is TRBV6-4 and J is TRBJ2-5; D is ambiguous. V gave up 3 bases and J gave up 9 bases, with 14 bases separating them. Germline CDR1 and CDR2: MRHNA and SNTAGT. This CDR3 is built from 13 residues. The CDR3: CASSESAQQPQYF. The CDR3 coding sequence is TGTGCCAGCAGTGAAAGCGCTCAGCAACCCCAGTACTTC.

The V call is TRBV6-6, the J call TRBJ2-7; 7 bases line up with TRBD2. After removal of 8 bases from V and 6 bases from J, the junction contained 10 bases not matched to a gene. The CDR3 length is 13 residues. Germline assignment: CDR1 MNHNY and CDR2 SVGAGI (reference sequence). CDR3 protein: CASGGAGVSEQYF. The DNA for the CDR3 is TGTGCCAGCGGAGGGGCGGGAGTGAGCGAGCAGTACTTC.

Here the CDR3 reads CASSALAGTYNEQFF. As DNA, the CDR3 is TGTGCCAGTAGTGCTCTAGCGGGTACTTACAATGAGCAGTTCTTC. The rearrangement uses TRBV19 and TRBJ2-1; 8 positions agree with TRBD2. The J segment lost 4 bases and the V segment lost 5 bases, leaving 7 bases of the junction unmatched. Looked up from germline, CDR1 is LNHDA and CDR2 is SQIVND (reference sequence). The CDR3 extends over 15 amino acids.

This chain links TRBV6-5 with TRBJ2-5, with D tentatively TRBD2 (6 bases). Near its end, the DNA agrees better with TRBJ2-7, so the J call may be wrong. Germline V gives CDR1 MNHEY, CDR2 SVGAGI. The length of the CDR3 is 15 residues. As DNA, the CDR3 is TGTGCCAGCAGTTACGTTGGGACTCATACCTACGAGCAGTACTTC. It translates to CASSYVGTHTYEQYF.

This clone was detected a few times. The junction does not match germline at one end; this may be a read error. This chain joins TRBV6-5 and TRBJ2-1; 7 bases line up with TRBD2. Looked up from germline, CDR1 is MNHEY and CDR2 is SVGAGI. This CDR3 has 15 amino acids. The CDR3, as DNA: TGTGCCAGCAGTGACTCCGGGACTACCCACAATGAGCAGTTCTTC. Protein sequence: CASSDSGTTHNEQFF.

This chain uses TRBV27 with TRBJ2-2; D is possibly TRBD2 (6 bases). The CDR3 sequence is 14 residues long. V lost 9 bases to trimming and J lost 6 bases, with 17 bases between them. The germline V gene encodes CDR1 MNHEY and CDR2 SMNVEV (reference sequence). CDR3 DNA sequence: TGTGCCAGATCCCTGGGGAGGAAACCCGGGGAGCTGTTTTTT. It translates to CARSLGRKPGELFF.

The J gene is TRBJ2-7, the V gene TRBV19, with TRBD1 as a possible D gene (6 bases). This CDR3 spans 14 amino acids. Germline V gene data show CDR1 as LNHDA and CDR2 as SQIVND (reference sequence). Trimming took off 1 base at V and 5 bases at J, with 12 bases between the two ends. The CDR3, as DNA: TGTGCCAGTAGTATAGTGGGCAGGGGCCACGAGCAGTACTTC. Its translation is CASSIVGRGHEQYF.